These 25 T cell receptor beta chains share one sample of origin, sequenced in a study of T cell repertoires in cytomegalovirus infection. In TCRdb, the reads were re-called with MiXCR into one record per CDR3 protein. The repertoire includes more than 85,000 distinct CDR3 sequences, less than 25% of them detected once, and 35% to 50% sits in the top ten. Specimen: CD8+ T cells from PBMCs. Source of these receptors: a human donor in good health (CMV status not recorded). Some clones in this sample may be carry-over from other donors' samples.

The chain carries TRBV6-5 and TRBJ2-2; a possible D gene is TRBD1 (5 bases). The germline CDR1 and CDR2 sequences are MNHEY and SVGAGI. The CDR3 runs 14 residues. With 0 bases removed from V and 7 bases from J, the gap between germline ends came to 9 bases. CDR3 residues: CASSYSSGIGELFF. The CDR3 bases are TGTGCCAGCAGTTACTCCTCAGGGATCGGGGAGCTGTTTTTT.

V gene TRBV27 combines with J gene TRBJ2-1, with D perhaps being TRBD1 or TRBD2 (6 bases each). V lost 0 bases and J lost 9, with 21 bases in between. CDR3 length: 17 residues. CDR1 is MNHEY, CDR2 SMNVEV, per germline (reference sequence). The DNA of the CDR3 is TGTGCCAGCAGTTTATCTCCGACCCGGGGGCTACAAGGTGAGCAGTTCTTC. Protein sequence: CASSLSPTRGLQGEQFF.

This clonotype was counted at least ten times. The chain uses TRBV7-2 and TRBJ2-3, with D possibly matching TRBD2 (5 bases). Per the germline V gene, CDR1 is SGHTA and CDR2 is FQGNSA. V gave up 6 bases and J gave up 11 bases, with 9 bases separating them. The CDR3 length is 10 residues. The CDR3 nucleotides read TGTGCCAGCAGACTCCGGGAGCAGTATTTT. This translates into CASRLREQYF.

This clonotype occurred many times. V and J are TRBV28 and TRBJ2-1; TRBD2 aligns across 8 bases. Germline values: CDR1 MDHEN, CDR2 SYDVKM. The CDR3 totals 17 residues. Germline trimming cut 7 bases from V and 0 bases from J; bases unmatched to any gene: 11. CDR3 amino acids: CASTRESGGASYNEQFF. CDR3 coding DNA: TGTGCCAGCACTCGGGAATCCGGGGGGGCCTCCTACAATGAGCAGTTCTTC.

The CDR3: CAWSDPDEQYF. CDR3 nucleotides: TGTGCCTGGAGTGACCCGGACGAGCAGTACTTC. The rearrangement joins TRBV30 to TRBJ2-7; D not certain. V lost 1 base and J 5 bases, leaving 6 bases between the germline ends. The germline V gene encodes CDR1 GTSNPN and CDR2 SVGIG (reference sequence). The CDR3 sequence is 11 residues long.

Ten or more counts support this clonotype. V and J are TRBV7-8 and TRBJ2-3; 13 nucleotides agree with TRBD2. The CDR3 is 15 residues long. The germline V gene has CDR1 SGHVS and CDR2 FQNEAQ. With 5 bases clipped from V and 6 bases from J, the junction kept 5 bases outside the gene matches. The CDR3 DNA is TGTGCCAGCAGCCTTAGGACTAGCGGGAGTGATACGCAGTATTTT. Translating gives CASSLRTSGSDTQYF.

This clonotype was observed many times. The chain carries TRBV7-2 and TRBJ2-2; TRBD1 agrees at 9 bases. After removal of 4 bases from V and 1 base from J, the junction contained 1 base not matched to a gene. Germline loops: CDR1 SGHTA, CDR2 FQGNSA. CDR3 length: 15 amino acids. CDR3 in DNA: TGTGCCAGCAGCTGGGGACAGGGGAACACCGGGGAGCTGTTTTTT. Its protein product is CASSWGQGNTGELFF.

The chain uses TRBV7-6 and TRBJ2-7, with D maybe TRBD2 (6 bases). The CDR3 totals 13 residues. Trimming pared 0 bases from V and 7 bases from J, leaving 10 bases between. In germline, CDR1 is SGHVS, CDR2 FNYEAQ. CDR3 DNA: TGTGCCAGCAGCTTAGCTGACAGCGGGGAGCAGTACTTC. This encodes CASSLADSGEQYF.

This clonotype was detected only a few times. The V call is TRBV12-3 or TRBV12-4, the J call TRBJ2-2; a weak D match, TRBD1 (5 bases). This CDR3 comprises 13 residues. For the CDR3, the DNA is TGTGCTTACCGACAGAAGGAAGCCGGGGAGCTGTTTTTT. Its translation is CAYRQKEAGELFF.

CDR3 amino acids: CSVSGTEKAYEQYF. In DNA form, the CDR3 reads TGCAGCGTTTCTGGGACAGAGAAAGCCTACGAGCAGTACTTC. The gene calls are TRBV29-1 and TRBJ2-7; TRBD1 matches at 7 bases. The CDR3 has 14 residues. The V and J ends lost 5 bases and 2 bases, in that order; junction bases with no gene match: 9. Germline V gene data show CDR1 as SQVTM and CDR2 as ANQGSEA.

The genes are TRBV19 and TRBJ2-2; 9 bases map to TRBD1. From germline, CDR1 is LNHDA and CDR2 SQIVND (reference sequence). V dropped 1 base and J dropped 4; count of bases not matched to a gene: 7. The CDR3 runs to 17 residues. In DNA form, the CDR3 reads TGTGCCAGTAGTATAGGGGGACAGGGCCGAAGCACCGGGGAGCTGTTTTTT. Amino acids: CASSIGGQGRSTGELFF.

The chain couples TRBV19 to TRBJ2-2, with D maybe TRBD2 (5 bases). CDR1 is LNHDA, CDR2 SQIVND, per germline (reference sequence). CDR3 length: 17 amino acids. V lost 6 bases and J lost 0, with 17 bases in between. The DNA of the CDR3 is TGTGCCAGTAGCGACCTTTTAGCGCACGCGAACACCGGGGAGCTGTTTTTT. This codes for CASSDLLAHANTGELFF.

The V gene is TRBV12-5, the J gene TRBJ2-3; D is ambiguous. The V end was cut by 0 bases, the J end by 0 bases, with 4 bases between. This CDR3 is built from 14 residues. CDR1 is LGHNT, CDR2 FRNRAP, per germline. The CDR3: CASGLVGSTDTQYF. CDR3 DNA sequence: TGTGCTAGTGGTTTGGTAGGCAGCACAGATACGCAGTATTTT.

This clonotype was seen ten or more times. The J gene is TRBJ1-1, the V gene TRBV11-2; D uncertain. From germline, CDR1 is SGHAT and CDR2 FQNNGV. This CDR3 comprises 16 residues. The V gene lost 5 bases and the J gene lost 1 base, with 17 bases spanning the gap. The CDR3 sequence: CASSQKFVLRNTEAFF. The CDR3 DNA reads as TGTGCCAGCAGCCAAAAGTTCGTTTTAAGGAACACTGAAGCTTTCTTT.

This clonotype was found many times. CDR3 DNA sequence: TGTGCCACCATGCCGGGACCCACGATCTTCACGCCTGAAGCTTTCTTT. It is translated as CATMPGPTIFTPEAFF. This sequence joins TRBV7-2 and TRBJ1-1; D might be TRBD1 (5 bases). CDR1 and CDR2 from the germline V gene are SGHTA and FQGNSA. The CDR3 contains 16 residues. V was trimmed by 10 bases and J by 6 bases, leaving 27 bases between them.

The genes are TRBV13 and TRBJ1-5; D possibly corresponds to TRBD1 (5 bases). Germline loops: CDR1 PRHDT, CDR2 FYEKMQ (reference sequence). Deletions cut 3 bases from V and 4 bases from J, with 10 bases between. There are 14 residues in the CDR3. The CDR3 loop is CASSFRTGNQPQHF. For the CDR3, the DNA is TGTGCCAGCAGCTTCCGCACAGGAAATCAGCCCCAGCATTTT.

This clonotype appeared a few times. The chain is built from TRBV7-9 and TRBJ1-2; TRBD1 agrees at 7 bases. V gave up 3 bases and J gave up 2 bases; unmatched junction bases: 3. The CDR3 extends over 14 amino acids. The V gene's germline CDR1 is SEHNR and CDR2 FQNEAQ (reference sequence). CDR3 in DNA: TGTGCCAGCAGCTTCTCAGGGGGAAACTATGGCTACACCTTC. Its translation: CASSFSGGNYGYTF. The whole variable domain, filled in from reference TRBV7-9 and TRBJ1-2, reads DTGVSQNPRHKITKRGQNVTFRCDPISEHNRLYWYRQTLGQGPEFLTYFQNEAQLEKSRLLSDRFSAERPKGSFSTLEIQRTEQGDSAMYLCASSFSGGNYGYTFGSGTRLTVV.

This chain joins TRBV28 and TRBJ2-1; 14 positions agree with TRBD2. The CDR3 sequence is 17 residues long. The germline gives CDR1 MDHEN, CDR2 SYDVKM. V dropped 6 bases and J dropped 0; count of bases not matched to a gene: 4. For the CDR3, the DNA is TGTGCCAGCAGCCGACTAGCGGGGGGGAGCTCCTACAATGAGCAGTTCTTC. It specifies CASSRLAGGSSYNEQFF.

The chain combines TRBV12-3 or TRBV12-4 with TRBJ1-1; a weak D match, TRBD1 (5 bases). The CDR3 runs 12 residues. V gave up 1 base and J gave up 10 bases, with 10 bases separating them. Here the CDR3 DNA reads TGTGCCAGCAGTTTAGACGGGGCTTTAGCTTTCTTT. The encoded protein is CASSLDGALAFF.

This clonotype was recorded many times. The rearrangement uses TRBV7-2 and TRBJ2-1, with 8 bases identical to TRBD2. Germline V gene data show CDR1 as SGHTA and CDR2 as FQGNSA. The V and J ends lost 1 base and 1 base, in that order; junction bases with no gene match: 3. CDR3 length: 16 amino acids. The DNA for the CDR3 is TGTGCCAGCAGCTTAGTTCCGGGAGGGTCCTACAATGAGCAGTTCTTC. Its translation: CASSLVPGGSYNEQFF.

The table lists this clonotype with many counts. The rearrangement joins TRBV20-1 to TRBJ2-1; D unclear. The CDR3 is made up of 14 amino acids. Trimming took off 4 bases at V and 0 bases at J, with 10 bases between the two ends. Germline CDR1 is DFQATT and CDR2 is SNEGSKA (reference sequence). This chain's CDR3 is CSATTVNSYNEQFF. The CDR3, as DNA: TGCAGTGCTACGACTGTGAACTCCTACAATGAGCAGTTCTTC.

This clonotype occurred a few times. The rearrangement links TRBV4-3 to TRBJ1-6; D possibly corresponds to TRBD1 (5 bases). V was cut by 0 bases and J by 6 bases, with 12 bases left in between. Germline assignment: CDR1 LGHNA and CDR2 YSLEER. This CDR3 is 16 amino acids long. The CDR3 DNA is TGCGCCAGCAGCCAAGATACCGGGACCCCTAATTCACCCCTCCACTTT. This codes for CASSQDTGTPNSPLHF.

Ten or more counts support this clonotype. CDR3 nucleotides: TGTGCCAGCTTATCTAGCGGGGGGGGAGAGACCCAGTACTTC. Protein sequence: CASLSSGGGETQYF. The V gene is TRBV28, the J gene TRBJ2-5, with 12 bases matching TRBD2. The CDR3 spans 14 residues. Germline CDR1 is MDHEN and CDR2 is SYDVKM. V shed 8 bases, J shed 4 bases, and the junction held 5 bases outside the gene matches.

The J gene is TRBJ1-5, the V gene TRBV15, with D unresolved. This CDR3 is built from 15 residues. Trimming cost V 7 bases and J 1 base, with 14 bases left between them. Germline V gene sequence: CDR1 LNHNV, CDR2 YYDKDF (reference sequence). CDR3 DNA: TGTGCCACCACCTCGGACCACGCAAGCAATCAGCCCCAGCATTTT. Amino acid sequence: CATTSDHASNQPQHF.

The chain couples TRBV28 to TRBJ2-1; maybe TRBD1 (6 bases). The germline gives CDR1 MDHEN, CDR2 SYDVKM. Trimming pared 3 bases from V and 8 bases from J, leaving 14 bases between. The CDR3 length is 14 residues. In DNA, the CDR3 is TGTGCCAGCAGTTTTGCCGGACAGTCGGATGAGCAGTTCTTC. As protein: CASSFAGQSDEQFF.